One and the same sample provided the 15 T cell receptor beta chains below, sequenced in a study of cytomegalovirus exposure and HLA in healthy donors. Primers: 60 Vbeta forward and 13 Jbeta reverse. The assay was immunoSEQ multiplex PCR, and TCRdb's table has in-frame clones only and misses some. The sample lists 150,000 to 200,000 clones, 80% occurring once. The sequencing input was PBMCs. The receptors originated from a human donor in good health.

V is TRBV2 and J is TRBJ1-5; no definite D call. Trimming shortened V by 1 base and J by 7 bases, and 8 bases separated the two germline ends. Germline CDR1 and CDR2: SNHLY and FYNNEI. This CDR3 is 13 amino acids long. CDR3 loop: CASSEGGGQPQHF. CDR3 DNA: TGTGCCAGCAGTGAAGGGGGAGGGCAGCCCCAGCATTTT. The whole variable domain, remainder taken from reference TRBV2 and TRBJ1-5, is EPEVTQTPSHQVTQMGQEVILRCVPISNHLYFYWYRQILGQKVEFLVSFYNNEISEKSEIFDDQFSVERPDGSNFTLKIRSTKLEDSAMYFCASSEGGGQPQHFGDGTRLSIL.

V usage is TRBV4-3 and J usage is TRBJ1-4; 9 bases fit TRBD1. V gave up 0 bases and J gave up 8 bases; unmatched junction bases: 10. The CDR3 spans 17 residues. The germline V gene encodes CDR1 LGHNA and CDR2 YSLEER. CDR3 protein: CASSQEAGQGIWEKLFF. The CDR3 region has the DNA TGCGCCAGCAGCCAAGAGGCGGGACAGGGTATTTGGGAAAAACTGTTTTTT.

The V gene is TRBV19, the J gene TRBJ2-7; 7 bases agree with TRBD2. In germline, CDR1 is LNHDA, CDR2 SQIVND (reference sequence). V was pared by 1 base and J by 2 bases, with 2 bases of the junction left unmatched. This CDR3 region has 14 residues. The chain's CDR3 is CASSIGRGAYEQYF. CDR3 coding DNA: TGTGCCAGTAGTATAGGCCGGGGGGCCTACGAGCAGTACTTC.

The CDR3 spells CASRTTGTSGETQYF. DNA of the CDR3: TGTGCCAGCAGAACAACCGGGACTAGCGGAGAGACCCAGTACTTC. The rearrangement joins TRBV2 to TRBJ2-5, with TRBD2 matching over 11 bases. The germline gives CDR1 SNHLY, CDR2 FYNNEI. The CDR3 totals 15 residues. After removal of 6 bases from V and 4 bases from J, the junction contained 7 bases not matched to a gene. The full variable domain, rest sourced from reference TRBV2 and TRBJ2-5, is EPEVTQTPSHQVTQMGQEVILRCVPISNHLYFYWYRQILGQKVEFLVSFYNNEISEKSEIFDDQFSVERPDGSNFTLKIRSTKLEDSAMYFCASRTTGTSGETQYFGPGTRLLVL.

This rearrangement joins TRBV7-8 to TRBJ2-7; 8 positions agree with TRBD1. V trimming: 1 base; J trimming: 2 bases; junction bases outside the gene matches: 7. In germline, CDR1 is SGHVS, CDR2 FQNEAQ. The CDR3 has 16 residues. CDR3 nucleotide sequence: TGTGCCAGCAGCTTAGGGAAACAGGGGGTCCCCTACGAGCAGTACTTC. This gives the protein CASSLGKQGVPYEQYF. The complete variable domain, with remaining parts taken from reference TRBV7-8 and TRBJ2-7, reads GAGVSQSPRYKVAKRGQDVALRCDPISGHVSLFWYQQALGQGPEFLTYFQNEAQLDKSGLPSDRFFAERPEGSVSTLKIQRTQQEDSAVYLCASSLGKQGVPYEQYFGPGTRLTVT.

The sample holds one count of this clone. The genes are TRBV19 and TRBJ2-5; 8 bases agree with TRBD1. Germline V gene lookup returns CDR1 LNHDA and CDR2 SQIVND (reference sequence). Trimming took 4 bases from V and 4 from J; bases not matched to a gene: 11. The CDR3 covers 16 residues. CDR3 loop: CASSSLAPGGTETQYF. The CDR3 region has the DNA TGTGCCAGTAGTAGTCTGGCTCCAGGGGGCACAGAGACCCAGTACTTC. Full variable domain (outside the CDR3, taken from reference TRBV19 and TRBJ2-5): DGGITQSPKYLFRKEGQNVTLSCEQNLNHDAMYWYRQDPGQGLRLIYYSQIVNDFQKGDIAEGYSVSREKKESFPLTVTSAQKNPTAFYLCASSSLAPGGTETQYFGPGTRLLVL.

This chain joins TRBV5-1 and TRBJ1-2, with 9 bases identical to TRBD1. The germline V gene has CDR1 SGHRS and CDR2 YFSETQ. Losses at the gene ends were 6 bases for V and 4 bases for J; bases not matched to a gene: 7. The CDR3 covers 14 residues. For the CDR3, the DNA is TGCGCCAGCACCGACAGGGGGTTTGGCTATGGCTACACCTTC. It encodes CASTDRGFGYGYTF.

The rearrangement links TRBV9 to TRBJ1-3; 7 positions agree with TRBD1. J was trimmed by 0 bases and V by 4 bases; bases with no gene match: 13. Germline lookup yields CDR1 SGDLS and CDR2 YYNGEE. This CDR3 contains 18 residues. CDR3 bases: TGTGCCAGCAGCCACTCGCTTGGGGACAGCCACTCTGGAAACACCATATATTTT. It is translated as CASSHSLGDSHSGNTIYF.

The chain joins TRBV4-3 to TRBJ2-5; 12 bases line up with TRBD2. Germline V CDR1 and CDR2: LGHNA, YSLEER. The ends lost 6 bases at V and 3 bases at J; junction bases unmatched: 5. The CDR3 contains 15 residues. CDR3 in DNA: TGCGCCAGCAGTCCGACTAGCGGGAGAGAAGAGACCCAGTACTTC. Its translation: CASSPTSGREETQYF.

This clone came up a few times. This chain joins TRBV10-3 and TRBJ1-2; D gene ambiguous. The CDR3 has 15 residues. Germline V gene sequence: CDR1 ENHRY, CDR2 SYGVKD. V lost 4 bases and J lost 2, with 14 bases in between. The DNA for the CDR3 is TGTGCCATCAGTGGACGGTGGGGAGAGAACTATGGCTACACCTTC. This translates into CAISGRWGENYGYTF.

This chain uses TRBV27 with TRBJ1-1; perhaps TRBD1 as D (6 bases). The length of the CDR3 is 13 residues. The V gene lost 5 bases and the J gene lost 10 bases, with 17 bases spanning the gap. Germline CDR1 is MNHEY and CDR2 is SMNVEV (reference sequence). Written as DNA, the CDR3 is TGTGCCAGCAGTGCGCTACAGGGTCTAGGAGCTTTCTTT. Its translation is CASSALQGLGAFF.

The chain uses TRBV7-2 and TRBJ2-7, with D perhaps TRBD2 (6 bases). Germline-derived CDR1 and CDR2 are SGHTA and FQGNSA. The CDR3 contains 15 residues. Between the trimmed V and J ends, which lost 0 bases and 0 bases, there was a span of 9 bases. Written as DNA, the CDR3 is TGTGCCAGCAGCTTAGCGATGGAGGGCTCCTACGAGCAGTACTTC. It specifies CASSLAMEGSYEQYF.

Only a few counts were recorded for this clone. The chain recombines TRBV4-3 with TRBJ2-3; no clear D. Germline CDR1 LGHNA, CDR2 YSLEER. Trimming shortened V by 2 bases and J by 3 bases, and 15 bases separated the two germline ends. The CDR3 totals 16 residues. The CDR3 loop reads CASSQHGARTTDTQYF. The CDR3 DNA reads TGCGCCAGCAGCCAACATGGAGCCCGAACTACAGATACGCAGTATTTT.

In its sample, this clone was seen a few times. The chain carries TRBV5-1 and TRBJ2-3, with D possibly TRBD2 on 6 matching bases. Germline lookup yields CDR1 SGHRS and CDR2 YFSETQ. CDR3 length: 13 residues. The V end was cut by 6 bases, the J end by 2 bases, with 10 bases between. The DNA for the CDR3 is TGCGCCAGCATGGGGGGATTCACAGATACGCAGTATTTT. This codes for CASMGGFTDTQYF.

This chain links TRBV10-1 with TRBJ2-2; unclear D gene. The CDR3 extends over 14 amino acids. Germline CDR1 is WNHNN and CDR2 is SYGVQD (reference sequence). V gave up 5 bases and J gave up 0 bases, with 7 bases separating them. In DNA form, the CDR3 reads TGCGCCAGCAGTACCTCAGCGAACACCGGGGAGCTGTTTTTT. Amino acids: CASSTSANTGELFF.